This TCR beta chain was observed in a study of CD8+ T cells in alopecia areata. Treatment of the sample: oral pan-JAK inhibitor, 5-10 mg twice daily. The length of the CDR3 is 14 residues. Trimming left V 5 bases short and J 4 bases short, with 17 bases between. Per the germline V gene, CDR1 is GTSNPN and CDR2 is SVGIG (reference sequence). RNA extraction was followed by reverse transcription into cDNA, which acted as the sequencing template. Generated by immunoSEQ multiplex PCR, the TCRdb table keeps only in-frame clones and is missing some. The repertoire holds about 150,000 clones, with less than 70% as singletons.

The J gene is TRBJ1-2, the V gene TRBV30; D is possibly TRBD1 (5 bases). The material sequenced was CD8+ T cells sorted from blood, taken at week 4, from a patient treated with tofacitinib. The origin of this receptor is a human donor with alopecia areata. The CDR3 region has the DNA TGTGCCTGGGGGCCTACCGGGACGGCCTATGGCTACACCTTC. As protein: CAWGPTGTAYGYTF.